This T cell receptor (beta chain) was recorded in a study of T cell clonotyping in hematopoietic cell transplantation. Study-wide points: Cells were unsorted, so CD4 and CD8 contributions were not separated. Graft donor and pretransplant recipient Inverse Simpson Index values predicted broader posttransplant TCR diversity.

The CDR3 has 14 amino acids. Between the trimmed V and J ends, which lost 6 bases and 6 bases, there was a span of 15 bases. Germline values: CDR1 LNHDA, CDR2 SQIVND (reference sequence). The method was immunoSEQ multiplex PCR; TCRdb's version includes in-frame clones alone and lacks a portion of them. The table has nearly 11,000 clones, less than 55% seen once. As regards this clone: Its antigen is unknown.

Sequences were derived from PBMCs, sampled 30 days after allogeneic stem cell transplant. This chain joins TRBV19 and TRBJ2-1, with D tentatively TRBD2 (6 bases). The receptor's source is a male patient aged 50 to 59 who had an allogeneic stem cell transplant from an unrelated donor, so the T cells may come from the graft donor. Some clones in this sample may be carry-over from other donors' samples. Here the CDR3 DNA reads TGTGCCAGTAGCGCCCCGACTAGGCTCAATGAGCAGTTCTTC. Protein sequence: CASSAPTRLNEQFF.